This TCR beta chain was identified in a study of blood T cell repertoires in COVID-19. Overall study: COVID-19 samples from acute and convalescent phases originated in the United States, Italy and Spain. Sources were T cells, B-cell-depleted T cells, or PBMCs; the material itself was cDNA or gDNA.

V was pared by 4 bases and J by 4 bases, with 6 bases of the junction left unmatched. The CDR3 loop spans 14 amino acids. Germline CDR1 is MGHDK and CDR2 is SYGVNS. In the study's own analysis: Estimates of nucleated cell counts were drawn from the amplification of reference gene primers. Some clones are missing from TCRdb's copy, which holds only in-frame ones; the method was immunoSEQ multiplex PCR. V and J calls and clone size follow that table, whereas D and trimming were derived from the DNA. The table has just over 650,000 clones, 85% to 90% seen once. The rearrangement uses TRBV25-1 and TRBJ1-1, with TRBD1 matching over 7 bases. The specimen sequenced was peripheral blood. The sequence came from a woman under 30 with acute or convalescent COVID-19. The CDR3 DNA follows: TGTGCCAGCAGTGGTCAGGGGGAGGTCACTGAAGCTTTCTTT. Translating it yields CASSGQGEVTEAFF.